This TCR beta chain originates from a study of T cell changes during pregnancy in multiple sclerosis. After removal of 1 base from V and 5 bases from J, the junction contained 9 bases not matched to a gene. The CDR3 is made up of 16 amino acids. Germline lookup yields CDR1 SGHTA and CDR2 FQGNSA. Generated by immunoSEQ multiplex PCR, the TCRdb table keeps only in-frame clones and is missing some. The table lists 65,000 to 75,000 clones, roughly 92% of them singletons. J is TRBJ2-5 and V is TRBV7-2; TRBD1 aligns across 8 bases. The sequencing here drew on CD8+ T cells from peripheral blood mononuclear cells, taken in the third trimester of pregnancy. The TCR originated in a female donor in good health, enrolled as a control in a pregnancy study. The CDR3: CASSLVAQGAWETQYF. Written as DNA, the CDR3 is TGTGCCAGCAGCTTAGTTGCGCAGGGGGCCTGGGAGACCCAGTACTTC.